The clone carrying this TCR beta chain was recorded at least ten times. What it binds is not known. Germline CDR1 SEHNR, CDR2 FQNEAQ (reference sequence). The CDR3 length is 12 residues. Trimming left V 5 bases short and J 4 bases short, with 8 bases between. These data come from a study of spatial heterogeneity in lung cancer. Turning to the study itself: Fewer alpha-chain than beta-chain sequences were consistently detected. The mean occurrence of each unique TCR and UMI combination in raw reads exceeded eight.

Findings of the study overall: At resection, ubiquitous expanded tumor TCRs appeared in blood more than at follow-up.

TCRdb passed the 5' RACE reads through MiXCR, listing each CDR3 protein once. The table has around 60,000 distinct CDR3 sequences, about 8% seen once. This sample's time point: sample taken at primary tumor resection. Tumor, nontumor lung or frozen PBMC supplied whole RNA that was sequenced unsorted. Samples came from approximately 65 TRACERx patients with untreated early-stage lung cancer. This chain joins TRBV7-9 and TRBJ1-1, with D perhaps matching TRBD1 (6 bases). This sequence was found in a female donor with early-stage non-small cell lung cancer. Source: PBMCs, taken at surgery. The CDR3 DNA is TGTGCCAGCAGCCCGGACAGCACTGAAGCTTTCTTT. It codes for CASSPDSTEAFF.